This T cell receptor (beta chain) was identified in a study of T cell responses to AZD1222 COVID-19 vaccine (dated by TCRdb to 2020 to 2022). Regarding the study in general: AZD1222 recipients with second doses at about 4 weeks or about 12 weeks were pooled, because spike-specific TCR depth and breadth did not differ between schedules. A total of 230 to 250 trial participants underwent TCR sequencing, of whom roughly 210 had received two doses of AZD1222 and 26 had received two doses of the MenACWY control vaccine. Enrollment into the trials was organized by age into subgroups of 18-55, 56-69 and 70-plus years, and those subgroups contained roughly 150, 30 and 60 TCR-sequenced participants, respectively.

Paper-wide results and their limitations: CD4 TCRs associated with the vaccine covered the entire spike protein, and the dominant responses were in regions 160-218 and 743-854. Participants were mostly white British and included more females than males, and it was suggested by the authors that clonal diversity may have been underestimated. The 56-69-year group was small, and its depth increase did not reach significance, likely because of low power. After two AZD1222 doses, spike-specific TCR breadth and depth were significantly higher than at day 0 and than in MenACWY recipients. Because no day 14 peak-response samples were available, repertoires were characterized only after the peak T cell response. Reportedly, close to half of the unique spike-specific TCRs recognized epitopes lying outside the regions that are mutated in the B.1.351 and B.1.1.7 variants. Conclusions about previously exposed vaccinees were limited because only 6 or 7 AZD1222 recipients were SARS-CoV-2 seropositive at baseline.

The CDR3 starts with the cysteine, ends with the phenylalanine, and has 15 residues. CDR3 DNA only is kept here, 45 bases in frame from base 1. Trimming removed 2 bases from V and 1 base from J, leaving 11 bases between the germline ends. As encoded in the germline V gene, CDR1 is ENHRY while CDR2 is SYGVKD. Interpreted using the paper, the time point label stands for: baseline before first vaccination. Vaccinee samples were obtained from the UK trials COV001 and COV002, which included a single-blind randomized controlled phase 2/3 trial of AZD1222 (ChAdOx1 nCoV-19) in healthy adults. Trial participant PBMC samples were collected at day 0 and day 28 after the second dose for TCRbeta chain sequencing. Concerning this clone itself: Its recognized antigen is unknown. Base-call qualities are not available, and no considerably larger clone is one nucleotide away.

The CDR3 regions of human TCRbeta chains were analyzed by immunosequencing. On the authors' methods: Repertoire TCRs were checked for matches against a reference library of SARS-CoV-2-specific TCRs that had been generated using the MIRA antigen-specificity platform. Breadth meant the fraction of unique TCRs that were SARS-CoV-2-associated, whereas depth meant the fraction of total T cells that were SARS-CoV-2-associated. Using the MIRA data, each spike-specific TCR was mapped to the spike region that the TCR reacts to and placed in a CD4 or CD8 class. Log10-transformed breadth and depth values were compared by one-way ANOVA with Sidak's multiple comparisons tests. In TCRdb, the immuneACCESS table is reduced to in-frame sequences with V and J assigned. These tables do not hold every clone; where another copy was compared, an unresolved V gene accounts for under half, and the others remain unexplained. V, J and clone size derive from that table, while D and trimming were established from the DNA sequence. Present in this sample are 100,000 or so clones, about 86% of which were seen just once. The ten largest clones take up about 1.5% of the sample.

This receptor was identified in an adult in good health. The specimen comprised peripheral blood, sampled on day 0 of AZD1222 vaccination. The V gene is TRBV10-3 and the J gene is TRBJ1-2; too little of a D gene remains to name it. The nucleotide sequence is TGTGCCATCAGTGAGGCTTCGGGGATTAACTATGGCTACACCTTC. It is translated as CAISEASGINYGYTF.